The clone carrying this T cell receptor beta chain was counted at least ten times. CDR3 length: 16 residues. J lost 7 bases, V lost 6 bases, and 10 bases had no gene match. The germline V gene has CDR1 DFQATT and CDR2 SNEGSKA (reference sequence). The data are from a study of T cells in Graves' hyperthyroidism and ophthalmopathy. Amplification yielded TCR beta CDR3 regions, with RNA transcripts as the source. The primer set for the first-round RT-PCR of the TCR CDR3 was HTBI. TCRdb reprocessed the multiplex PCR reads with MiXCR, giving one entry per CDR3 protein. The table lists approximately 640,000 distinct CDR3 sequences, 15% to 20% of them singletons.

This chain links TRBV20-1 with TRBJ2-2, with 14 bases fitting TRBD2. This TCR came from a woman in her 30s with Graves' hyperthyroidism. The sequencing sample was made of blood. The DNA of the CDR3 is TGCAGTGCGGACCCGGGACTAGCGGGAGCGGGCGGGGAGCTGTTTTTT. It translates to CSADPGLAGAGGELFF.